This T cell receptor beta chain was sequenced for a study of cytomegalovirus exposure and HLA in healthy donors. In the study overall: Inside one of the first data releases sat about 85 million unique TCRs taken from HLA-typed donors.

The PCR was carried out with 60 Vbeta primers and 13 Jbeta primers. Sequenced by immunoSEQ multiplex PCR; TCRdb stores in-frame clones only, minus some. The profile shows tens of thousands of clones, 78% of them singletons. This TCR was sampled from a woman aged 40 to 50 in good health and CMV-seronegative. Sequenced sample: PBMCs.

The CDR3 DNA reads as TGTGCCTGGAGTGTACTAGCGGGAGTTCGGTACTCCTACAATGAGCAGTTCTTC. Its protein product is CAWSVLAGVRYSYNEQFF. This chain connects TRBV30 to TRBJ2-1; TRBD2 aligns across 11 bases. Losses at the gene ends were 0 bases for V and 0 bases for J; bases not matched to a gene: 7. This CDR3 is built from 18 residues. Germline V CDR1 and CDR2: GTSNPN, SVGIG (reference sequence). Full variable domain (outside the CDR3, taken from reference TRBV30 and TRBJ2-1): SQTIHQWPATLVQPVGSPLSLECTVEGTSNPNLYWYRQAAGRGLQLLFYSVGIGQISSEVPQNLSASRPQDRQFILSSKKLLLSDSGFYLCAWSVLAGVRYSYNEQFFGPGTRLTVL.